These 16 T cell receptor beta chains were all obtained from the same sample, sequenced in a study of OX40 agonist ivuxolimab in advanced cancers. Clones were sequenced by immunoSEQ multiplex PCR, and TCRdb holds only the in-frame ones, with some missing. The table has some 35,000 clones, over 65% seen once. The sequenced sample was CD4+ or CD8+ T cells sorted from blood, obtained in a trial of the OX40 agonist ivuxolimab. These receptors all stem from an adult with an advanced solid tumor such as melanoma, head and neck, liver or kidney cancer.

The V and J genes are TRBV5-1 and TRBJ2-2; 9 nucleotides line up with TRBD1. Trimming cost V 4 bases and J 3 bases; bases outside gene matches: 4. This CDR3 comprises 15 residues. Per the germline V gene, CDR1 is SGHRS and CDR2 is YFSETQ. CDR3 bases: TGCGCCAGCAGCCCCGGGGACAGGGACACCGGGGAGCTGTTTTTT. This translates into CASSPGDRDTGELFF. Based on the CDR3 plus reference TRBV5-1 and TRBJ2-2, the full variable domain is KAGVTQTPRYLIKTRGQQVTLSCSPISGHRSVSWYQQTPGQGLQFLFEYFSETQRNKGNFPGRFSGRQFSNSRSEMNVSTLELGDSALYLCASSPGDRDTGELFFGEGSRLTVL.

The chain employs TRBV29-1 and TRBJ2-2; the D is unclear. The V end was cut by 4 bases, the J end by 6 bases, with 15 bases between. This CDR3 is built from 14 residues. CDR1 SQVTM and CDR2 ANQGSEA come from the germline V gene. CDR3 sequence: CSVGGSFGSGELFF. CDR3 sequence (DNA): TGCAGCGTTGGGGGATCGTTCGGTTCCGGGGAGCTGTTTTTT.

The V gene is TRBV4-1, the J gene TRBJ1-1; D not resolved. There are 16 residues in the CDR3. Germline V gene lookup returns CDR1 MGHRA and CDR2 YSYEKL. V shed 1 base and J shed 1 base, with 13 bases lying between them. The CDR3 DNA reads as TGCGCCAGCAGCCAAGGCACATCAAGACGGAACACTGAAGCTTTCTTT. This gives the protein CASSQGTSRRNTEAFF.

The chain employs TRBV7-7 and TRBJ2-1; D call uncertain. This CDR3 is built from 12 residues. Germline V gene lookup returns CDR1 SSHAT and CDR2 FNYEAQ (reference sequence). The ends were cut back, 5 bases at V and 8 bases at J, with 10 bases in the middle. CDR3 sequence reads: CASSPDSYEQFF. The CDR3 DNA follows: TGTGCCAGCAGCCCTGACTCCTATGAGCAGTTCTTC.

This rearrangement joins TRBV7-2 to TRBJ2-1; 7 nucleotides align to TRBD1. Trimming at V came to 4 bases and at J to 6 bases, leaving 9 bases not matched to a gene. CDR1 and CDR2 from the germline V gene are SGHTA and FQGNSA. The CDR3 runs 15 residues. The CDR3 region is CASSSIGGLSNEQFF. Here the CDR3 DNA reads TGTGCCAGCAGCTCTATAGGGGGCTTGAGCAATGAGCAGTTCTTC.

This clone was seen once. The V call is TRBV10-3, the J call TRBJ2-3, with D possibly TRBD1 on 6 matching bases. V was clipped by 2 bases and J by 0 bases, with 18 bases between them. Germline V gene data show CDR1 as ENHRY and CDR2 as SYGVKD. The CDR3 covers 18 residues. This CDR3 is CAISEVLQGLTSTDTQYF. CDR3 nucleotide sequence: TGTGCCATCAGTGAGGTCCTGCAGGGGCTAACTAGCACAGATACGCAGTATTTT.

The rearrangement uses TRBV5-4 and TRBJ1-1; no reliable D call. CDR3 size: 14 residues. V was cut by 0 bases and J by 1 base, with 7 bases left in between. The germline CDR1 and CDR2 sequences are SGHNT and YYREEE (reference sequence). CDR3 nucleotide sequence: TGTGCCAGCAGCTTGGCAAGGGCGAACACTGAAGCTTTCTTT. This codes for CASSLARANTEAFF.

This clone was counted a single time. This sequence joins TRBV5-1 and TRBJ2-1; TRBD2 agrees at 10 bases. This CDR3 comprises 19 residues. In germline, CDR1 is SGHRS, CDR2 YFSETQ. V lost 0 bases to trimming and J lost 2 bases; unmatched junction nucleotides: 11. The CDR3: CASSLERYSGRTTYNEQFF. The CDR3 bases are TGCGCCAGCAGCTTGGAAAGGTATAGCGGGAGGACGACCTACAATGAGCAGTTCTTC.

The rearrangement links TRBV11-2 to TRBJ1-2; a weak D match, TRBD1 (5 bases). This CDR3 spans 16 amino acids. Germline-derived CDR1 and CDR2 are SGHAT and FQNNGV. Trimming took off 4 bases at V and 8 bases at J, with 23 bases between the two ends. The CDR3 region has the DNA TGTGCCAGCAGCTCGAGCTACGCGGGACGTCATAAGGGCTACACCTTC. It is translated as CASSSSYAGRHKGYTF.

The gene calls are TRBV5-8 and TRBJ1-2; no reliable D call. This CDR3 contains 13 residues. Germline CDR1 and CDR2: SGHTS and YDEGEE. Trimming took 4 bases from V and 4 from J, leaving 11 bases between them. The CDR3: CASSRGTAYGYTF. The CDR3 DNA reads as TGTGCCAGCAGCCGTGGCACAGCCTATGGCTACACCTTC.

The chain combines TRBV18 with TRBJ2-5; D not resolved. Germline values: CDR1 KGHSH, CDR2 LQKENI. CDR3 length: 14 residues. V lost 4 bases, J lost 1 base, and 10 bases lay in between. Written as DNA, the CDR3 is TGTGCCAGCTCACGTTCAGGCTCCCAAGAGACCCAGTACTTC. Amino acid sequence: CASSRSGSQETQYF.

CDR3 loop: CASSLDRRSSGNTIYF. In DNA, the CDR3 is TGTGCCAGCAGCTTGGATCGGCGGAGCTCTGGAAACACCATATATTTT. The genes are TRBV5-6 and TRBJ1-3; D gene unclear. Germline loops: CDR1 SGHDT, CDR2 YYEEEE. The ends were cut back, 0 bases at V and 0 bases at J, with 10 bases in the middle. The CDR3 sequence is 16 residues long. Full variable domain (outside the CDR3, taken from reference TRBV5-6 and TRBJ1-3): DAGVTQSPTHLIKTRGQQVTLRCSPKSGHDTVSWYQQALGQGPQFIFQYYEEEERQRGNFPDRFSGHQFPNYSSELNVNALLLGDSALYLCASSLDRRSSGNTIYFGEGSWLTVV.

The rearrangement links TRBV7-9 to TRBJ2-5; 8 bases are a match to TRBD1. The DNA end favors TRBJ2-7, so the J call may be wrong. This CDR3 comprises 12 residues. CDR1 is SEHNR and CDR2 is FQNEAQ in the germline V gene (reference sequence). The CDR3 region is CASSITGGEQYF. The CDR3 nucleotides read TGTGCCAGCAGTATAACAGGGGGCGAGCAGTACTTC.

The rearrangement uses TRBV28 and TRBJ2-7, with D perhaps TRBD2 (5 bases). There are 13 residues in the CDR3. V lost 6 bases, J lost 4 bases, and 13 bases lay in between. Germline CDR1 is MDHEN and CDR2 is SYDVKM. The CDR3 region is CASSRSALYEQYF. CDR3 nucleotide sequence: TGTGCCAGCAGCCGTAGCGCGCTTTACGAGCAGTACTTC.

Here the CDR3 reads CASSLTGNTEAFF. Here the CDR3 DNA reads TGTGCCAGTAGCCTCACAGGGAACACTGAAGCTTTCTTT. The chain has TRBV19 and TRBJ1-1; tentatively, D is TRBD1 (5 bases). Germline-derived CDR1 and CDR2 are LNHDA and SQIVND (reference sequence). CDR3 length: 13 residues. Trimming stripped 6 bases from V and 1 base from J, with 9 bases between.

CDR3 sequence: CASSQERGLAGTGELFF. CDR3 bases: TGTGCCAGCAGCCAAGAGAGGGGACTAGCAGGCACCGGGGAGCTGTTTTTT. V is TRBV14 and J is TRBJ2-2; 9 nucleotides line up with TRBD2. CDR3 length: 17 residues. Germline V gene lookup returns CDR1 SGHDN and CDR2 FVKESK. V was clipped by 0 bases and J by 4 bases; unmatched bases: 6.